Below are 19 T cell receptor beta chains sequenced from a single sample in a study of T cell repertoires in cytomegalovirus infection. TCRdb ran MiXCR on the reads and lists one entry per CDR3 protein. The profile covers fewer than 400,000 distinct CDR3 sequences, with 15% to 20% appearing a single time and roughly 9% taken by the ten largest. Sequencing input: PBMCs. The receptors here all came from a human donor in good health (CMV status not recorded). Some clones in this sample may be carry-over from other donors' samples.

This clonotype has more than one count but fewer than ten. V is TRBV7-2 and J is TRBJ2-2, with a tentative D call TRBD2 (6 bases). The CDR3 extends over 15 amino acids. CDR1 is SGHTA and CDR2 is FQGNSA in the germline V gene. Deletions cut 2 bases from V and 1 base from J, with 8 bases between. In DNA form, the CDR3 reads TGTGCCAGCAGCTTAATCGGGGGGAACACCGGGGAGCTGTTTTTT. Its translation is CASSLIGGNTGELFF.

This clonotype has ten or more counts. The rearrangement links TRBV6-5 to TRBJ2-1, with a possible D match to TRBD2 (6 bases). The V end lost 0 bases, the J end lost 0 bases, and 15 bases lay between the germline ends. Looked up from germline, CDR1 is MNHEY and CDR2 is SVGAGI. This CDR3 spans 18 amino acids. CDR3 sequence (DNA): TGTGCCAGCAGTTACTCTTGGACTACCCACAGCTCCTACAATGAGCAGTTCTTC. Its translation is CASSYSWTTHSSYNEQFF.

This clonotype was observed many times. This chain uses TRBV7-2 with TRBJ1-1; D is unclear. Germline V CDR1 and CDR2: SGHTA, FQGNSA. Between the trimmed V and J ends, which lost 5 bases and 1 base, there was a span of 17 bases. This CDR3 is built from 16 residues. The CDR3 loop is CASSRGPPRENTEAFF. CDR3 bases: TGTGCCAGCAGCCGAGGACCCCCGCGAGAGAACACTGAAGCTTTCTTT.

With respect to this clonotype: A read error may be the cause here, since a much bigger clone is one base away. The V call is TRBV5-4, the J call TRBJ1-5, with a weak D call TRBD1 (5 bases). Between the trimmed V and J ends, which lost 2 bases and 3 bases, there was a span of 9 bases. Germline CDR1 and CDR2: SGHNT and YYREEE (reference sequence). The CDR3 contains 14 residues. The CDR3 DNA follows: TGTGCCAGCAGCTTCTGCGGGACCAATCAGCCCCAGCATTTT. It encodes CASSFCGTNQPQHF.

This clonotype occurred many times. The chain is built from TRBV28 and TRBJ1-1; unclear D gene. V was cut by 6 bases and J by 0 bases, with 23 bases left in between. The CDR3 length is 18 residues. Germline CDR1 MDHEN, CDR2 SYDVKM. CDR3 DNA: TGTGCCAGCAGCCCATCCCGGCGGCCAGCAAACATGAACACTGAAGCTTTCTTT. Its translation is CASSPSRRPANMNTEAFF.

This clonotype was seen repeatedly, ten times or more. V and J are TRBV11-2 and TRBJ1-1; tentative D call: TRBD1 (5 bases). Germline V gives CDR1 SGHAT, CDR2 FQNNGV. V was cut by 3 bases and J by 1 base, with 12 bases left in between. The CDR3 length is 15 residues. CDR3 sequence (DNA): TGTGCCAGCAGCTTCTCCGGGACGGAGAACACTGAAGCTTTCTTT. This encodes CASSFSGTENTEAFF.

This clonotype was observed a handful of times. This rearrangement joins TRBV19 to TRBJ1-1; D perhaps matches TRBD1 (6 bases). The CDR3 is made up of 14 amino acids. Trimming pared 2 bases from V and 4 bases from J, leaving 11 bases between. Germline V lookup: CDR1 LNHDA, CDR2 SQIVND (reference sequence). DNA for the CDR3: TGTGCCAGTAGTATAATGTTCAGGGGCACTGAAGCTTTCTTT. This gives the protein CASSIMFRGTEAFF.

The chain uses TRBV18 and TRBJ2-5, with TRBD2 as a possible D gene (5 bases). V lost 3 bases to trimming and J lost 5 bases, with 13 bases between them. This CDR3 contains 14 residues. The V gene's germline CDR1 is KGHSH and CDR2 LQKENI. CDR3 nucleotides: TGTGCCAGCTCACCGGGAGCCCGAAGGGAGACCCAGTACTTC. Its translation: CASSPGARRETQYF.

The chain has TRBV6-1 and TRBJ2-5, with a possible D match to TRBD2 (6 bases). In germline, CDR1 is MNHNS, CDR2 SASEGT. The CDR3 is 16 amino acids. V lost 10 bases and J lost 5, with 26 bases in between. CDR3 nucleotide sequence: TGTGCCACCTTGGGGGGTGGAGGACGATTCCATGAGACCCAGTACTTC. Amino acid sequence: CATLGGGGRFHETQYF.

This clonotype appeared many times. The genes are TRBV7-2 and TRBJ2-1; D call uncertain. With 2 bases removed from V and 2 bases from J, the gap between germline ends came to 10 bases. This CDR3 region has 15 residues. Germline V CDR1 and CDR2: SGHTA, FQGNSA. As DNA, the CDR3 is TGTGCCAGCAGCTTATTTTTTAGCCCCTACAATGAGCAGTTCTTC. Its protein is CASSLFFSPYNEQFF.

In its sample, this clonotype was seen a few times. CDR3 coding DNA: TGTGCCAGCACCCATCCGGGACAGGGGGACGGCGGGGAGCTGTTTTTT. This encodes CASTHPGQGDGGELFF. V usage is TRBV27 and J usage is TRBJ2-2; 11 nucleotides agree with TRBD1. Trimming removed 7 bases from V and 7 bases from J; junction bases left unmatched: 11. The CDR3 sequence is 16 residues long. Germline-derived CDR1 and CDR2 are MNHEY and SMNVEV (reference sequence).

CDR3 loop: CSASTGPNEKLFF. The CDR3, as DNA: TGCAGTGCTAGTACCGGGCCTAATGAAAAACTGTTTTTT. J is TRBJ1-4 and V is TRBV20-1, with no clear D. The CDR3 sequence is 13 residues long. Germline assignment: CDR1 DFQATT and CDR2 SNEGSKA (reference sequence). The V gene lost 3 bases and the J gene lost 3 bases, with 8 bases spanning the gap.

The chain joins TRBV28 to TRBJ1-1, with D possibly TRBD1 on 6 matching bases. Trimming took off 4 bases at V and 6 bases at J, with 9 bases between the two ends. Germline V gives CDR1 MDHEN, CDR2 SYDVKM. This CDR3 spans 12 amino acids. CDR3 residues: CASSWRGSEAFF. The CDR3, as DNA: TGTGCCAGCAGTTGGAGGGGGTCTGAAGCTTTCTTT.

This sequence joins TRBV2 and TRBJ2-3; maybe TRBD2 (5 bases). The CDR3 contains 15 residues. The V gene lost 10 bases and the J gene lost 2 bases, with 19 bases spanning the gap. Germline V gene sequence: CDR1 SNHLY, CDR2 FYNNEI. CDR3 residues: CATRRADFTTDTQYF. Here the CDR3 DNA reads TGTGCCACGCGACGGGCGGACTTCACCACAGATACGCAGTATTTT. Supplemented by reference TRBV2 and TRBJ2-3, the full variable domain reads EPEVTQTPSHQVTQMGQEVILRCVPISNHLYFYWYRQILGQKVEFLVSFYNNEISEKSEIFDDQFSVERPDGSNFTLKIRSTKLEDSAMYFCATRRADFTTDTQYFGPGTRLTVL.

This CDR3 reads CASSESVAKNIQYF. In nucleotides, the CDR3 is TGCGCCAGCAGTGAGTCGGTGGCCAAAAACATTCAGTACTTC. This chain uses TRBV10-2 with TRBJ2-4; D not certain. The CDR3 contains 14 residues. Germline loops: CDR1 WSHSY, CDR2 SAAADI. The ends were cut back, 0 bases at V and 1 base at J, with 4 bases in the middle.

CDR3 amino acids: CASSEREIYEQYF. CDR3 sequence (DNA): TGTGCCAGCAGCGAGAGGGAGATTTACGAGCAGTACTTC. V usage is TRBV7-2 and J usage is TRBJ2-7; a possible D gene is TRBD2 (5 bases). Germline values: CDR1 SGHTA, CDR2 FQGNSA. The CDR3 length is 13 residues. Trimming left V 5 bases short and J 4 bases short, with 12 bases between. The full variable domain, its missing parts supplied by reference TRBV7-2 and TRBJ2-7, is GAGVSQSPSNKVTEKGKDVELRCDPISGHTALYWYRQSLGQGLEFLIYFQGNSAPDKSGLPSDRFSAERTGGSVSTLTIQRTQQEDSAVYLCASSEREIYEQYFGPGTRLTVT.

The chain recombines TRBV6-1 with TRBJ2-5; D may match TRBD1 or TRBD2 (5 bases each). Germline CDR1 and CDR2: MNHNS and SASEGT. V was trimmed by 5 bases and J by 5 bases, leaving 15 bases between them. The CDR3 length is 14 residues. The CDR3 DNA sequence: TGTGCCAGCAGTTACATCAACAGGAGGGAGACCCAGTACTTC. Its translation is CASSYINRRETQYF.

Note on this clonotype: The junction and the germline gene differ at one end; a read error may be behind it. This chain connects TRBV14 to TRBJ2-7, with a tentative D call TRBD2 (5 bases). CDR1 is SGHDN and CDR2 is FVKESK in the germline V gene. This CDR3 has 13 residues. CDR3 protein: CAGSEGFSYEQYF. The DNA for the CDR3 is TGTGCCGGCAGCGAGGGTTTCTCCTACGAGCAGTACTTC.

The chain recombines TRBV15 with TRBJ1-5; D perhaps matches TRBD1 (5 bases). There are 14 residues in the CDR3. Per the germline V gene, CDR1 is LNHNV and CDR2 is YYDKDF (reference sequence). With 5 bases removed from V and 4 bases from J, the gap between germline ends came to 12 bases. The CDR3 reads CATSGRVWNQPQHF. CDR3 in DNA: TGTGCCACCAGCGGCAGGGTGTGGAATCAGCCCCAGCATTTT.